The text below deals with one T cell receptor beta chain. The record originates from a study of technical replicates of blood from a few donors. Data came from immunoSEQ multiplex PCR; TCRdb stores just in-frame clones and leaves some out. The data show tens of thousands of clones, over 85% seen once. Germline V gene data show CDR1 as SGHRS and CDR2 as YFSETQ. V was trimmed by 4 bases and J by 7 bases, leaving 18 bases between them. The CDR3 loop spans 15 amino acids. This TCR was recovered from a human donor in good health. V is TRBV5-1 and J is TRBJ1-5, with a weak D call TRBD1 (5 bases). Sequenced material: T cells isolated from PBMCs. Here the CDR3 reads CASSPGGGIEQPQHF. The CDR3 DNA follows: TGCGCCAGCAGCCCCGGTGGGGGGATTGAGCAGCCCCAGCATTTT. Supplemented by reference TRBV5-1 and TRBJ1-5, the full variable domain reads KAGVTQTPRYLIKTRGQQVTLSCSPISGHRSVSWYQQTPGQGLQFLFEYFSETQRNKGNFPGRFSGRQFSNSRSEMNVSTLELGDSALYLCASSPGGGIEQPQHFGDGTRLSIL.